This TCR beta chain stems from a study of blood T cell repertoires in COVID-19. Overall study: Acute and convalescent COVID-19 samples came from the United States, Italy and Spain.

TCRdb's copy holds only in-frame clones and misses some; the assay was immunoSEQ multiplex PCR. This repertoire shows more than 350,000 clones, around 87% found once; its top ten account for roughly 10%. The Seattle site enrolled patients during active infection and followed them longitudinally. Material for sequencing was peripheral blood. The source of this sequence is a woman aged 30 to 39 with COVID-19, enrolled during active disease.

DNA of the CDR3: TGCGCCAGAGGGCCAGGGGGCCTAAATGAGCAGTTCTTC. It specifies CARGPGGLNEQFF. The rearrangement links TRBV23-1 to TRBJ2-1, with TRBD1 identical over 8 bases. TRBV23-1 is classed as an ORF, of uncertain function. The trim removed 9 bases at V and 7 bases at J, leaving 8 bases unmatched. This CDR3 comprises 13 residues.